A selection of T cell receptor beta chains follows, all from one sample in a study of blood T cell repertoires in COVID-19. Produced via immunoSEQ multiplex PCR; TCRdb's table is partial and in-frame only. The top ten hold around 4.1% of the sample, which has 250,000 to 300,000 clones, around 84% seen once. The sample was PBMCs or T cells enriched from blood (not recorded which). All receptors come from a young man with acute COVID-19. Both conserved end residues are part of each CDR3. Fields, in order: D gene, J gene, clone size, V gene, CDR3 protein, CDR3 DNA. A D gene is named only where the DNA matches it firmly. Size is stated for part of the rows, as once, few or many counts, or as a class when the clone is expanded.

>TRBD2|TRBJ2-1|once|TRBV12-3/TRBV12-4
CASSGTSGKKFF
TGTGCCAGCAGTGGGACTAGCGGGAAAAAGTTCTTC
>-|TRBJ1-6|-|TRBV9
CASSVEASLRSPLHF
TGTGCCAGCAGCGTCGAGGCCAGCTTACGGTCACCCCTCCACTTT
>TRBD2|TRBJ2-4|-|TRBV5-1
CASSPQLADKNIQYF
TGTGCCAGCAGCCCCCAACTAGCGGATAAAAACATTCAGTACTTC
>-|TRBJ2-2|-|TRBV5-6
CASSQQGPGELFF
TGTGCCAGCAGCCAACAGGGCCCCGGGGAGCTGTTTTTT
>-|TRBJ1-5|-|TRBV5-8
CASSPDRPQPQHF
TGTGCCAGCAGTCCTGACAGGCCACAGCCCCAGCATTTT
>-|TRBJ2-1|once|TRBV13
CASSLDPTGGNEQFF
TGTGCCAGCAGCTTAGATCCCACCGGGGGCAATGAGCAGTTCTTC
>-|TRBJ1-2|-|TRBV4-2
CASSQERTANYGYTF
TGTGCCAGCAGCCAAGAGCGGACAGCAAACTATGGCTACACCTTC
>-|TRBJ1-1|once|TRBV5-1
CASSLATANTEAFF
TGCGCCAGCAGCTTGGCAACAGCAAACACTGAAGCTTTCTTT
>-|TRBJ1-2|-|TRBV18
CASSPPTGANYGYTF
TGTGCCAGCTCACCTCCGACAGGAGCTAACTATGGCTACACCTTC
>TRBD1|TRBJ2-5|-|TRBV12-3/TRBV12-4
CASNTGGETQYF
TGTGCCAGCAACACAGGGGGGGAGACCCAGTACTTC
>TRBD1|TRBJ1-4|once|TRBV27
CASSFRTGGGTNEKLFF
TGTGCCAGCAGTTTCCGGACAGGGGGCGGGACTAATGAAAAACTGTTTTTT
>-|TRBJ1-1|-|TRBV27
CASSLRGGNTEAFF
TGTGCCAGCAGTTTAAGGGGAGGGAACACTGAAGCTTTCTTT
>-|TRBJ1-1|once|TRBV5-8
CASSPRVRLTTEAFF
TGTGCCAGCAGCCCGAGGGTGCGTCTGACCACTGAAGCTTTCTTT
>TRBD1|TRBJ2-6|-|TRBV5-1
CASSARQGDSGANVLTF
TGCGCCAGCAGCGCCAGACAGGGGGATTCTGGGGCCAACGTCCTGACTTTC
>-|TRBJ1-2|few|TRBV5-1
CASRSEEGYTF
TGTGCCAGCAGGTCGGAGGAAGGCTACACCTTC
>TRBD1|TRBJ2-3|-|TRBV6-4
CASRRTGTGLGDTQYF
TGTGCCAGCAGGAGAACCGGGACAGGGCTAGGAGATACGCAGTATTTT
>-|TRBJ2-2|many|TRBV29-1
CSVGTVNTGELFF
TGCAGCGTTGGAACAGTGAACACCGGGGAGCTGTTTTTT
>-|TRBJ1-3|-|TRBV19
CASSTLRDSGNTIYF
TGTGCCAGTAGTACACTTCGGGACTCTGGAAACACCATATATTTT
>-|TRBJ1-5|-|TRBV15
CATSGQAGQPQHF
TGTGCCACCAGCGGTCAGGCGGGCCAGCCCCAGCATTTT
>TRBD1|TRBJ1-5|-|TRBV5-1
CASSPDRGSNQPQHF
TGCGCCAGCAGCCCCGACAGGGGCAGCAATCAGCCCCAGCATTTT
>TRBD1|TRBJ1-3|-|TRBV4-1
CASSQGQTGGSGNTIYF
TGCGCCAGCAGCCAAGGACAGACAGGGGGATCTGGAAACACCATATATTTT
>-|TRBJ1-5|-|TRBV6-4
CASRPTGLSNQPQHF
TGTGCCAGCCGACCAACAGGGCTTAGCAATCAGCCCCAGCATTTT
>TRBD2|TRBJ2-1|-|TRBV6-4
CASSESSGGASDEQFF
TGTGCCAGCAGTGAGTCTAGCGGGGGGGCCTCGGATGAGCAGTTCTTC
>-|TRBJ1-1|-|TRBV29-1
CSVEEESREAFF
TGCAGCGTTGAAGAAGAGAGCCGTGAAGCTTTCTTT
>TRBD2|TRBJ2-3|-|TRBV10-1
CASSESLAGGVDTQYF
TGCGCCAGCAGTGAGTCGCTAGCGGGGGGTGTAGATACGCAGTATTTT
>-|TRBJ1-2|few|TRBV28
CATLPGGSTYGYTF
TGTGCCACCCTACCTGGGGGGTCGACCTATGGCTACACCTTC